The sequence of this T cell receptor (beta chain) was determined in a study of siplizumab effects on memory and regulatory T cells. The ends lost 1 base at V and 6 bases at J; junction bases unmatched: 4. CDR3 length: 16 residues. Germline CDR1 is MNHNS and CDR2 is SASEGT. The method was immunoSEQ multiplex PCR; TCRdb's version includes in-frame clones alone and lacks a portion of them. The sample yields around 83,000 clones, 85% to 90% seen once. General study results and limits: Siplizumab brought about a significant reduction in alloreactive sequences traceable to unstimulated CD4+ memory cells.

Regarding this clone: What it binds is unknown.

What was sequenced was CD4+ T cells sorted from blood. The gene calls are TRBV6-1 and TRBJ2-2; 11 positions agree with TRBD1. The source of this sequence is a human donor in good health. CDR3: CASSEEWDRGAGELFF. The CDR3 DNA sequence: TGTGCCAGCAGTGAAGAGTGGGACAGGGGGGCCGGGGAGCTGTTTTTT.